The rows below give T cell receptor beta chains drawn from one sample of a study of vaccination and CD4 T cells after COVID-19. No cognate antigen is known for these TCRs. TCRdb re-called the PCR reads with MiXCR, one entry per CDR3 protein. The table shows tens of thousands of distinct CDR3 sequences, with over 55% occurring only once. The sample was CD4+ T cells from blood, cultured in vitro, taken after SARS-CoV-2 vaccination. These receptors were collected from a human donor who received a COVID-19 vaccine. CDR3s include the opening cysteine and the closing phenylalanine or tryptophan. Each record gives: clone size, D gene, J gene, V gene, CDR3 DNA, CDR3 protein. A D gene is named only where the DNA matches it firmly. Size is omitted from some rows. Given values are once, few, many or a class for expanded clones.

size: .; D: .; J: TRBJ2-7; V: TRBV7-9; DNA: TGTGCCAGCAGCTTTTCAGGGAACTACGAGCAGTACTTC; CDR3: CASSFSGNYEQYF
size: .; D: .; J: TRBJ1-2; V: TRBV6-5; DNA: TGTGCCAGCAGTTACTCGCAGGGCCTCTATGGCTACACCTTC; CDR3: CASSYSQGLYGYTF
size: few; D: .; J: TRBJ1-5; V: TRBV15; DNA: TGTGCCACCAGCAGATCCATCAATCAGCCCCAGCATTTT; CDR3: CATSRSINQPQHF
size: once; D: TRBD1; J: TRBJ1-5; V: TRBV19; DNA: TGTGCCACCGGACAGGACCGGATTAGCAATCAGCCCCAGCATTTT; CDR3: CATGQDRISNQPQHF
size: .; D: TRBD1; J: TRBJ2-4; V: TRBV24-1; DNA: TGTGCCACCAGTGATTCCGGACAGGGTGGGAACATTCAGTACTTC; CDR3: CATSDSGQGGNIQYF
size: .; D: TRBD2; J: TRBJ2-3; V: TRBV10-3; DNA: TGTGCCATCTTTAGCGGGGGGGCGTCAGATACGCAGTATTTT; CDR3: CAIFSGGASDTQYF
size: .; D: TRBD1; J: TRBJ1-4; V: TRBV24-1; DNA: TGTGCCACCAGTGAAAGTCCCCAGACAGGGGCCAATGAAAAACTGTTTTTT; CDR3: CATSESPQTGANEKLFF
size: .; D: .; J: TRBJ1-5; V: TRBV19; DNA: TGTGCCAGTAGTATAATGGGGAATCAGCCCCAGCATTTT; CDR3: CASSIMGNQPQHF
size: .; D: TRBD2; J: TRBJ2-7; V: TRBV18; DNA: TGTGCCAGCTCACCAAAACTAGCGAAAAGCTCCTACGAGCAGTACTTC; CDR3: CASSPKLAKSSYEQYF
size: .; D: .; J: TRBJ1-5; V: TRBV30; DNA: TGTGCCTGGAGTGTACCATCGGTGGGGGGCGCGATTCAGCCCCAGCATTTT; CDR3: CAWSVPSVGGAIQPQHF
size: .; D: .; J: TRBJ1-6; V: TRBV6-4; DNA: TGTGCCAGCAGTGGTGAGTGGGGGGATAATTCACCCCTCCACTTT; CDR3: CASSGEWGDNSPLHF
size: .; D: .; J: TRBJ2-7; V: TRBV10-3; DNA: TGTGCCATCAGTGCACGGGGGACCTACGAGCAGTACTTC; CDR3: CAISARGTYEQYF
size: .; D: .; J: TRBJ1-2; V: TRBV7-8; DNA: TGTGCCAGCAGCTTGGGCATAAACTATGGCTACACCTTC; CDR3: CASSLGINYGYTF
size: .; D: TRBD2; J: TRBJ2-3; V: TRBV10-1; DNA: TGCGCCAGCAGTGAGCTTAGCGGGGGGACAGATACGCAGTATTTT; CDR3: CASSELSGGTDTQYF